This T cell receptor beta chain was recorded in a study of metastatic and nonmetastatic thyroid tumors. Turning to the study itself: Where malignant and benign thyroid patients were concerned, repertoires were compared across blood and tumor or nodule tissue.

Study-wide results and limits: Reports indicated that malignant thyroid tumors showed significantly higher TCR beta diversity than benign nodules did, in blood and tumor.

The CDR3 is made up of 15 amino acids. CDR1 is SGHTS and CDR2 is YDEGEE in the germline V gene. Trimming shortened V by 1 base and J by 0 bases, and 7 bases separated the two germline ends. Study processing details: Across clinicopathological groups, CDR3 differences served as the basis for building a distant-metastasis classifier for papillary thyroid cancer. TCRdb called clones again from the PCR reads with MiXCR. The authors' filters were not applied to this entry. This table has 32,000 or so clones, about a sixth appearing once. None of the patients had undergone any treatment ahead of thyroid surgery. This clone has ten or more counts. Its antigen is not known.

V gene TRBV5-8 combines with J gene TRBJ2-2, with D unclear. The TCR was taken from a male donor with papillary thyroid cancer or a benign thyroid nodule (not recorded which). Some clones in this sample may be carry-over from other donors' samples. Material: blood. CDR3 amino acids: CASSLRFTNTGELFF. The CDR3 DNA is TGTGCCAGCAGCTTGAGGTTTACGAACACCGGGGAGCTGTTTTTT. The full variable domain, in which reference TRBV5-8 and TRBJ2-2 provide the parts outside the CDR3, is EAGVTQSPTHLIKTRGQQATLRCSPISGHTSVYWYQQALGLGLQFLLWYDEGEERNRGNFPPRFSGRQFPNYSSELNVNALELEDSALYLCASSLRFTNTGELFFGEGSRLTVL.